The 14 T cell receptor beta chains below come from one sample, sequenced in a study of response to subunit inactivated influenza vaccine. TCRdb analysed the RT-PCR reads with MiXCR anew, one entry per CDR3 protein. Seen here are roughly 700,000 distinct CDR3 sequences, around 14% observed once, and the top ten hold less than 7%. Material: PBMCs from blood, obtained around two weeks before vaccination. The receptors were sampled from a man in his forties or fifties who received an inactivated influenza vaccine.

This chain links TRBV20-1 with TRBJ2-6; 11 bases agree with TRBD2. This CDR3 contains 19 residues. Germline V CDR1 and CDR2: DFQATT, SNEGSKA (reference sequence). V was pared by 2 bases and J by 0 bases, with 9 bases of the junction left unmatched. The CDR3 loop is CSARRPPSGGYSGANVLTF. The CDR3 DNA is TGCAGTGCTAGACGGCCGCCTAGCGGGGGGTACTCTGGGGCCAACGTCCTGACTTTC.

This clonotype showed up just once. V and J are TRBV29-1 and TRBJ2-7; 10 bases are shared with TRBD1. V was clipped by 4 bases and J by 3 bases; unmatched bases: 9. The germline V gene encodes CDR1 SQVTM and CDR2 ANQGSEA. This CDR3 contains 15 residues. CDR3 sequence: CSVGSTGQGLYEQYF. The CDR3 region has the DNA TGCAGCGTTGGTTCAACGGGACAGGGGCTCTACGAGCAGTACTTC.

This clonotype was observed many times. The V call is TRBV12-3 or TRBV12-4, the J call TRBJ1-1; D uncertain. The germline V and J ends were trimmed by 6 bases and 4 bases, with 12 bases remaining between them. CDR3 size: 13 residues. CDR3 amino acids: CASRGIRSTEAFF. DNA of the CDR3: TGTGCCAGCAGGGGAATTAGGAGCACTGAAGCTTTCTTT.

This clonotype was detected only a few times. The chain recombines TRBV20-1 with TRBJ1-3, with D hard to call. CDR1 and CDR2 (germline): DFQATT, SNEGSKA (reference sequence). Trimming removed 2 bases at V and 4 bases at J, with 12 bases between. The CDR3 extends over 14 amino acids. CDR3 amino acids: CSARFGSPGNTIYF. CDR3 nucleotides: TGCAGTGCTAGATTTGGTAGTCCCGGAAACACCATATATTTT.

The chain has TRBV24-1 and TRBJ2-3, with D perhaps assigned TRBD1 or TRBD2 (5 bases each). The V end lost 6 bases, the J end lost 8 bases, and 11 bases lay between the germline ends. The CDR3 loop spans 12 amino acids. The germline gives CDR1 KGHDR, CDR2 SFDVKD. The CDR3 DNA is TGTGCCACCAGTAGTTCCGGGACTACGCAGTATTTT. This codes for CATSSSGTTQYF.

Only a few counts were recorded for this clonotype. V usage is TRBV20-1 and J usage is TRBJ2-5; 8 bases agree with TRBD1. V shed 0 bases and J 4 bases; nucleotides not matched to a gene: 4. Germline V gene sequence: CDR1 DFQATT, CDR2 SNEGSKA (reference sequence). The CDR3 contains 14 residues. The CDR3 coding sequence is TGCAGTGCTAGAGATCCCAGGGGGCTAGAGACCCAGTACTTC. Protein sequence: CSARDPRGLETQYF.

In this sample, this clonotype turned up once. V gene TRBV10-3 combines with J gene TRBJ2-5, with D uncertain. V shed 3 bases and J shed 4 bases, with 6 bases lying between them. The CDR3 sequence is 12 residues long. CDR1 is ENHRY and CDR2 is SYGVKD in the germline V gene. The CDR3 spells CAISDQGETQYF. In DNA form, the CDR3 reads TGTGCCATCAGTGATCAAGGAGAGACCCAGTACTTC.

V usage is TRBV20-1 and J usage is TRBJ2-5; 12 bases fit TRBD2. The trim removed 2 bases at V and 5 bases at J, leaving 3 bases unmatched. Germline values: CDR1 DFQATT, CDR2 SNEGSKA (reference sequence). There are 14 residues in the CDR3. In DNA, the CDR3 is TGCAGTGCTAGACTAGCGGGAGGGTGGGAGACCCAGTACTTC. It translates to CSARLAGGWETQYF.

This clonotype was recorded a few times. The chain's CDR3 is CASSQERGTEAFF. The CDR3 region has the DNA TGCGCCAGCAGCCAAGAAAGGGGGACTGAAGCTTTCTTT. The chain links TRBV4-3 to TRBJ1-1, with D perhaps matching TRBD1 (6 bases). Trimming shortened V by 0 bases and J by 5 bases, and 7 bases separated the two germline ends. This CDR3 is 13 amino acids long. Germline CDR1 reads LGHNA; CDR2 reads YSLEER.

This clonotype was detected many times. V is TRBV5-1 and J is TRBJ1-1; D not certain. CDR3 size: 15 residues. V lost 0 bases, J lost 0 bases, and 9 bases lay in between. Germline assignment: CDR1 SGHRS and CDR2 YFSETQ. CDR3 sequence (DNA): TGCGCCAGCAGCTTGGTGGGCAGAGTGAACACTGAAGCTTTCTTT. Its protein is CASSLVGRVNTEAFF.

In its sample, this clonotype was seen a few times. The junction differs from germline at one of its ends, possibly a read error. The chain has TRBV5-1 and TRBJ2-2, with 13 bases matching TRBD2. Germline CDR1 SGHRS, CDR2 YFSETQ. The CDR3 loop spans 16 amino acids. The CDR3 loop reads CASSGGTSGNIGELFF. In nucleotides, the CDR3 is TGCGCCAGCAGCGGAGGGACTAGCGGGAACATCGGGGAGCTGTTTTTT.

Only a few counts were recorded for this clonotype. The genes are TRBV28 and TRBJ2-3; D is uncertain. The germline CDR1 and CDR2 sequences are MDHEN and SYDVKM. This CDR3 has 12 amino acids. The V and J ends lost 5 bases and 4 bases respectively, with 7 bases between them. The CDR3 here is CASSTSADTQYF. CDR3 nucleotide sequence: TGTGCCAGCAGTACTTCCGCAGATACGCAGTATTTT. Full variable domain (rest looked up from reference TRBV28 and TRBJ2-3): DVKVTQSSRYLVKRTGEKVFLECVQDMDHENMFWYRQDPGLGLRLIYFSYDVKMKEKGDIPEGYSVSREKKERFSLILESASTNQTSMYLCASSTSADTQYFGPGTRLTVL.

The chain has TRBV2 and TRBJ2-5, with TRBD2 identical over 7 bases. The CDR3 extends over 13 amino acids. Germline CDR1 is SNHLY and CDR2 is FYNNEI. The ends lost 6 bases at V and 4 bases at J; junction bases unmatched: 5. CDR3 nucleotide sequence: TGTGCCAGCAGGAGGGAGGGACTAGAGACCCAGTACTTC. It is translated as CASRREGLETQYF.

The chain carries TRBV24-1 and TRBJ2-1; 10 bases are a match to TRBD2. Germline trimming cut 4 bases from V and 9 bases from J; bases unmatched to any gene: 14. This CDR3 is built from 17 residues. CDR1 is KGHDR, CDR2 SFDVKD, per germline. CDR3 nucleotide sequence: TGTGCCACCAGTGAGAGCGGGAGGGGCCCTTTAGGGGGTGAGCAGTTCTTC. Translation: CATSESGRGPLGGEQFF.